This TCR beta chain came from a study of glioma-infiltrating T cells. V dropped 5 bases and J dropped 2 bases, with 4 bases sitting between them. CDR1 is SGHRS and CDR2 is YFSETQ in the germline V gene. CDR3 length: 11 amino acids. Using RNA template, CDR3s of TCR alpha and beta were amplified with iRepertoire arm-PCR. TCRdb called the multiplex PCR reads again in MiXCR, with one record for every CDR3 protein. The sample shows some 130,000 distinct CDR3 sequences, approximately 24% of them seen only once. In its sample, this clonotype was seen a few times. The chain couples TRBV5-1 to TRBJ2-5; D is unresolved. Source material: glioma tissue, nonneoplastic brain tissue, or PBMCs (not recorded which). This TCR was recovered from a human donor with low-grade glioma or glioblastoma, undergoing nonglioma brain surgery, or in good health (not recorded which). The CDR3 protein is CASRQQETQYF. The CDR3 DNA follows: TGCGCCAGCAGGCAACAAGAGACCCAGTACTTC. Together with reference TRBV5-1 and TRBJ2-5, the CDR3 gives the full variable domain: KAGVTQTPRYLIKTRGQQVTLSCSPISGHRSVSWYQQTPGQGLQFLFEYFSETQRNKGNFPGRFSGRQFSNSRSEMNVSTLELGDSALYLCASRQQETQYFGPGTRLLVL.